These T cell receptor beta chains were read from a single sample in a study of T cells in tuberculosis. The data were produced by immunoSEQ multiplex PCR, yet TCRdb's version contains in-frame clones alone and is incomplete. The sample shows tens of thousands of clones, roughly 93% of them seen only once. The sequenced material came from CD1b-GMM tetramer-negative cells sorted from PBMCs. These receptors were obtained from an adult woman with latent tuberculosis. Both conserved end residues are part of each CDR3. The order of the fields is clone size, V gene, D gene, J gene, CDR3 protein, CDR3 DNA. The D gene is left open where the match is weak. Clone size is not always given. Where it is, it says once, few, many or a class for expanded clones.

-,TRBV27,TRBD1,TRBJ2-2,CASSLGTGTTGELFF,TGTGCCAGCAGTTTAGGGACAGGGACCACCGGGGAGCTGTTTTTT
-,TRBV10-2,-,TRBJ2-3,CASSESTGSGYSTDTQYF,TGCGCCAGCAGTGAGTCGACCGGGAGCGGATATAGCACAGATACGCAGTATTTT
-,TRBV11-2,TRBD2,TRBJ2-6,CASSGGLARSGANVLTF,TGTGCCAGCAGCGGGGGACTAGCGCGTTCTGGGGCCAACGTCCTGACTTTC
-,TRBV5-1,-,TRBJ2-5,CASSPGEFGFGETQYF,TGCGCCAGCAGCCCGGGGGAGTTTGGATTTGGAGAGACCCAGTACTTC
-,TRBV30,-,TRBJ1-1,CAWSRPGRDTEAFF,TGTGCCTGGAGTCGTCCCGGTAGAGACACTGAAGCTTTCTTT
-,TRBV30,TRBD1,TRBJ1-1,CAWGRGRGRTEAFF,TGTGCCTGGGGTAGGGGAAGGGGGCGAACTGAAGCTTTCTTT
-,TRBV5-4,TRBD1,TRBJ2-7,CASSYGTGANEQYF,TGTGCCAGCAGCTACGGGACAGGGGCCAACGAGCAGTACTTC
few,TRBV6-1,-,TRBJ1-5,CASSDGGPLRAQHF,TGTGCCAGCAGTGACGGGGGGCCGTTGAGGGCCCAGCATTTT
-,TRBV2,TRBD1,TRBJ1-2,CASRRQGSYGYTF,TGTGCCAGCAGAAGACAGGGGTCTTATGGCTACACCTTC
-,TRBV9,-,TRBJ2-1,CASSVPFGEQFF,TGTGCCAGCAGCGTACCATTCGGGGAGCAGTTCTTC
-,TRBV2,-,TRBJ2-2,CASTSTGNTGELFF,TGTGCCAGCACCTCGACAGGGAACACCGGGGAGCTGTTTTTT
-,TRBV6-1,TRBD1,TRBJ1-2,CASSLTRTGGGGYTF,TGTGCCAGCAGTCTCACACGGACAGGGGGGGGAGGCTACACCTTC
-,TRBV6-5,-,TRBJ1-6,CASSLGQVNSPLHF,TGTGCCAGCAGTTTGGGGCAGGTTAATTCACCCCTCCACTTT
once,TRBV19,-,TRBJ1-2,CASSRNRDWANYGYTF,TGTGCCAGTAGTAGAAACAGGGATTGGGCTAACTATGGCTACACCTTC
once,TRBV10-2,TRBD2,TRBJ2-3,CASSGPGLAGSASDTQYF,TGCGCCAGCAGTGGTCCGGGACTAGCGGGGTCCGCATCAGATACGCAGTATTTT
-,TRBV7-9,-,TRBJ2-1,CASSLEGLENEQFF,TGTGCCAGCAGCTTAGAAGGACTTGAAAATGAGCAGTTCTTC
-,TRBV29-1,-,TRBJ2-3,CSVFLTSSTDTQYF,TGCAGCGTTTTTTTGACTTCTAGCACAGATACGCAGTATTTT
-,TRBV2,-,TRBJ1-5,CASSDWEELNQPQHF,TGTGCCAGCAGTGATTGGGAGGAGCTCAATCAGCCCCAGCATTTT
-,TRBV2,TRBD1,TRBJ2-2,CASSRGGTGFTGELFF,TGTGCCAGCAGTCGTGGGGGGACAGGGTTCACCGGGGAGCTGTTTTTT
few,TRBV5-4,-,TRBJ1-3,CASGITGNTIYF,TGTGCCAGTGGGATTACGGGGAACACCATATATTTT
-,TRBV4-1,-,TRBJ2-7,CASSHDPGRRAYEQYF,TGCGCCAGCAGCCATGATCCGGGACGGAGGGCCTACGAGCAGTACTTC
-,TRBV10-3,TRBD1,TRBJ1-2,CAISGTGAPNYGYTF,TGTGCCATCAGTGGGACAGGGGCGCCTAACTATGGCTACACCTTC
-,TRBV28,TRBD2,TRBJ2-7,CASSLRGGGGFGEQYF,TGTGCCAGCAGTTTAAGGGGTGGCGGGGGGTTCGGCGAGCAGTACTTC
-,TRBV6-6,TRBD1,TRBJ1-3,CASRPGGGNTIYF,TGTGCCAGCAGACCAGGGGGCGGAAACACCATATATTTT
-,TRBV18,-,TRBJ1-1,CASPPAGNTEAFF,TGTGCCAGCCCACCAGCGGGGAACACTGAAGCTTTCTTT